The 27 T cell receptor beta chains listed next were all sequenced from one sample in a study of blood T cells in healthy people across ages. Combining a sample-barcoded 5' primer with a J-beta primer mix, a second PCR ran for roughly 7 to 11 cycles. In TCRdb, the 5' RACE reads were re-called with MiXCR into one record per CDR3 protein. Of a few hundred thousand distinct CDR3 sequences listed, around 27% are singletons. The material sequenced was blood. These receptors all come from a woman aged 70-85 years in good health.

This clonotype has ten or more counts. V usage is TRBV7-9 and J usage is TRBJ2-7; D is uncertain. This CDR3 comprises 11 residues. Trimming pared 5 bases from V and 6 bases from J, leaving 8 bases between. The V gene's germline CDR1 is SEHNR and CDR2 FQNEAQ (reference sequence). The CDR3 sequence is CASSALTEQYF. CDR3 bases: TGTGCCAGCAGCGCCCTAACCGAGCAGTACTTC.

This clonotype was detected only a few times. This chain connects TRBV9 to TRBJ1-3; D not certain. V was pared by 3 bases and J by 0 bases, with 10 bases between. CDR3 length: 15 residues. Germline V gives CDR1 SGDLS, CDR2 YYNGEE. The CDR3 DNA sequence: TGTGCCAGCAGCGCCCGCCCAGGCTCTGGAAACACCATATATTTT. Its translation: CASSARPGSGNTIYF.

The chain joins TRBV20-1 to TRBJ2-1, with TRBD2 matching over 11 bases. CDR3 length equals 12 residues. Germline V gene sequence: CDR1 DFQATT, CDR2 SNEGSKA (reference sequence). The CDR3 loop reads CAGLADHNEQFF. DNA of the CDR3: TGCGCGGGACTAGCGGACCACAATGAGCAGTTCTTC.

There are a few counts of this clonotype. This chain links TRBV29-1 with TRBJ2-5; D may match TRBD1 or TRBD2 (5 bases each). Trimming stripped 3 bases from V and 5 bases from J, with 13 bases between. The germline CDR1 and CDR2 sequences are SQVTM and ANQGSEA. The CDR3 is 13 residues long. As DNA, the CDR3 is TGCAGCGTTGAGGGGCGGGTTTCGGAGACCCAGTACTTC. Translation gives CSVEGRVSETQYF.

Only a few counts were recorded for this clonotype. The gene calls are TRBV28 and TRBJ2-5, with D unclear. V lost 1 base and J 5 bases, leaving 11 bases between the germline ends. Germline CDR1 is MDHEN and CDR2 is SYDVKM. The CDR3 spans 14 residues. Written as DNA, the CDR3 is TGTGCCAGCAGTTTATTTGGTACGAGCGAGACCCAGTACTTC. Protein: CASSLFGTSETQYF.

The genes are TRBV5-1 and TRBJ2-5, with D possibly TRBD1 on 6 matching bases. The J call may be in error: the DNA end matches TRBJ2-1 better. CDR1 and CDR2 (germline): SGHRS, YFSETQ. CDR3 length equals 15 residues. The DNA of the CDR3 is TGCGCCAGCAGATCGAACAGGGAAAATCAGTATGAGCAGTTCTTC. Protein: CASRSNRENQYEQFF.

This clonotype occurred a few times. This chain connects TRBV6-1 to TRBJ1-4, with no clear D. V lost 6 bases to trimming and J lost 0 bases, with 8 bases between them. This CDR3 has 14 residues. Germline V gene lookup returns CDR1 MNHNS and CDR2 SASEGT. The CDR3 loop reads CASRWGATNEKLFF. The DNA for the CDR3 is TGTGCCAGCAGGTGGGGTGCAACTAATGAAAAACTGTTTTTT.

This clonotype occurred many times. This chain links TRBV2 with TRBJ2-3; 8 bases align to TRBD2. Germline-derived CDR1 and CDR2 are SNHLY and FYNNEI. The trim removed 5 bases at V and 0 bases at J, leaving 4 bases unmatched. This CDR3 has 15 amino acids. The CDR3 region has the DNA TGTGCCAGCAGTTGGGCTAGCGGGAGCACAGATACGCAGTATTTT. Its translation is CASSWASGSTDTQYF.

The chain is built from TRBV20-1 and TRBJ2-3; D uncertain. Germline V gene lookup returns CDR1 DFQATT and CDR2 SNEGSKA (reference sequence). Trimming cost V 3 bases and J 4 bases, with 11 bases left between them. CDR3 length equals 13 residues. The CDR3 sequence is CSASEIVADTQYF. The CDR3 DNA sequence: TGCAGTGCTAGTGAGATTGTCGCAGATACGCAGTATTTT.

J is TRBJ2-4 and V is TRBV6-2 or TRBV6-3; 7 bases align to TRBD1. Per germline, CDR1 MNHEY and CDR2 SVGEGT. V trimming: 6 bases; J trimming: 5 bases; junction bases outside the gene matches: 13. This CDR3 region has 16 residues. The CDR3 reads CASRSPDRPFQNIQYF. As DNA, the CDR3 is TGTGCCAGCAGATCCCCGGACAGGCCATTTCAAAACATTCAGTACTTC.

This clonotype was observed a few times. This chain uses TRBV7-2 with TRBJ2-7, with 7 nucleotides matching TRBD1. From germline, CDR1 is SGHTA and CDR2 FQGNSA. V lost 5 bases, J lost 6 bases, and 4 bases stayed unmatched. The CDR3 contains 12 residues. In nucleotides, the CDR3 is TGTGCCAGCAGCCAACAGGGGCGCGAGCAGTACTTC. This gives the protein CASSQQGREQYF.

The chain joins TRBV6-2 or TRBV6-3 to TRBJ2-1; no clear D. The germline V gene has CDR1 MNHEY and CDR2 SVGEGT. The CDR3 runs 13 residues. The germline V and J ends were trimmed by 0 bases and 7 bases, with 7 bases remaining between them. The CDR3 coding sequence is TGTGCCAGCAGTTACTCGATGGAGAATGAGCAGTTCTTC. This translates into CASSYSMENEQFF.

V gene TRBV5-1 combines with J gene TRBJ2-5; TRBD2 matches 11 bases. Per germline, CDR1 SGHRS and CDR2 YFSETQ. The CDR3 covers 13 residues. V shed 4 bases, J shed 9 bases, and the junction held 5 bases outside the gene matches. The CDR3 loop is CASSQTSGAAQYF. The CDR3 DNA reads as TGCGCCAGCAGCCAGACTAGCGGGGCTGCCCAGTACTTC.

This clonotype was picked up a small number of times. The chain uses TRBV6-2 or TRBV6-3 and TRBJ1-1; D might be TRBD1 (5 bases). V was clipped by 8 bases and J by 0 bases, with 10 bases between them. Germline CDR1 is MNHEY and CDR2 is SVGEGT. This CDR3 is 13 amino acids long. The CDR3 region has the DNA TGTGCCAGCGACAGCAGATTGAACACTGAAGCTTTCTTT. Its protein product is CASDSRLNTEAFF.

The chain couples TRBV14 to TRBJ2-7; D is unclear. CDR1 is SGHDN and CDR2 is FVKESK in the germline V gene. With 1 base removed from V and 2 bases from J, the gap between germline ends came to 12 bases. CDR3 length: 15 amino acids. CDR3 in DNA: TGTGCCAGCAGCCAAGGATATCTCTCCCCCTACGAGCAGTACTTC. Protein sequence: CASSQGYLSPYEQYF.

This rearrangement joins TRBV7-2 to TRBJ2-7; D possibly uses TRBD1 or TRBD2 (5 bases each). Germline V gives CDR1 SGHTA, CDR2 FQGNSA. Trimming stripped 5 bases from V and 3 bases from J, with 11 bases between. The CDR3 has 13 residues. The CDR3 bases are TGTGCCAGCAGCCGGGACCATTTCTACGAGCAGTACTTC. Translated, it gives CASSRDHFYEQYF.

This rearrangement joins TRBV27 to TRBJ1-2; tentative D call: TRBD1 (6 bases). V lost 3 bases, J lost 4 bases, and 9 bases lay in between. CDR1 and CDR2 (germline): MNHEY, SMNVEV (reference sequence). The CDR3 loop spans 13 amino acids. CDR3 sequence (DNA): TGTGCCAGCAGTTTCGGGGGCTTCTATGGCTACACCTTC. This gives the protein CASSFGGFYGYTF.

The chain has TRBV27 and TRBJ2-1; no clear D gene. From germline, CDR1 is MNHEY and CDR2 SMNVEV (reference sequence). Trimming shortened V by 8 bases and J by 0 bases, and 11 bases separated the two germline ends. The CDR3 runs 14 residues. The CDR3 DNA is TGTGCCAGCCGCGACCCTAGCTCCTACAATGAGCAGTTCTTC. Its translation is CASRDPSSYNEQFF.

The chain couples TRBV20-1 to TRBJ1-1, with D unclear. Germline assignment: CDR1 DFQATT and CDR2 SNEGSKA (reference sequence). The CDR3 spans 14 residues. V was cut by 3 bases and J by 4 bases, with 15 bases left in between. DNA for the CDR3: TGCAGTGCTAGGGATCAGAACCCGACCACTGAAGCTTTCTTT. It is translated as CSARDQNPTTEAFF.

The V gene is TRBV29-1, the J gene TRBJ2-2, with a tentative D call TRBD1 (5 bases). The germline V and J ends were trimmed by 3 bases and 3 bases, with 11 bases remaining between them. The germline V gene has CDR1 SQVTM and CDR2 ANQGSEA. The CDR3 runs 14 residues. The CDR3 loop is CSVESGQDTGELFF. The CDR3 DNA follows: TGCAGCGTTGAGTCCGGACAAGACACCGGGGAGCTGTTTTTT.

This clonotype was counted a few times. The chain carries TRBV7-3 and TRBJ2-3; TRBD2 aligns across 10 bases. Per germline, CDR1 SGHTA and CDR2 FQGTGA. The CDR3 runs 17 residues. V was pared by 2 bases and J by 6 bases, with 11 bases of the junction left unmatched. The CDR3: CASSLGASGSRRDTQYF. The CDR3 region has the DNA TGTGCCAGCAGCTTAGGGGCTAGCGGGAGTAGGAGGGATACGCAGTATTTT.

The CDR3, as DNA: TGTGCCAGCAGTGATCCGGCTCCCCGATTTGATACGCAGTATTTT. It codes for CASSDPAPRFDTQYF. This rearrangement joins TRBV6-1 to TRBJ2-3; no definite D call. V dropped 3 bases and J dropped 6 bases, with 16 bases sitting between them. Germline V gives CDR1 MNHNS, CDR2 SASEGT. CDR3 length equals 15 residues.

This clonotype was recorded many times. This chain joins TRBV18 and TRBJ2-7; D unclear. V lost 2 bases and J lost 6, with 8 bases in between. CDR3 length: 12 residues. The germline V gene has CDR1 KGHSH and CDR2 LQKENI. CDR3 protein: CASSPSTPEQYF. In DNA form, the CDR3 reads TGTGCCAGCTCACCAAGCACCCCCGAGCAGTACTTC.

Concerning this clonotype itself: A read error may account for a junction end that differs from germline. The DNA of the CDR3 is TGCGCCAGCAGCCAAGGAGGACGAGGGAACTACGAGCAGTACTTC. This gives the protein CASSQGGRGNYEQYF. V is TRBV7-9 and J is TRBJ2-7; D might be TRBD2 (5 bases). The CDR3 runs 15 residues. Germline V lookup: CDR1 SEHNR, CDR2 FQNEAQ (reference sequence).

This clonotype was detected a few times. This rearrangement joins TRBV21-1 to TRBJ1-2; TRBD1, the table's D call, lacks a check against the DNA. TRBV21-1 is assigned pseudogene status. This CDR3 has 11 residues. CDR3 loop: CASSGQAGYTF. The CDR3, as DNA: TGTGCCAGCAGCGGACAGGCGGGCTACACCTTC.

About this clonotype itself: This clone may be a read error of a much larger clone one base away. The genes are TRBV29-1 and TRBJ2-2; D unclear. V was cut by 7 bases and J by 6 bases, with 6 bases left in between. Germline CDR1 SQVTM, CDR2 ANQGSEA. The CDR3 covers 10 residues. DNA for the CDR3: TGCAGCGCTTTGGCCGGGGAGCTGTTTTTT. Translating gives CSALAGELFF.

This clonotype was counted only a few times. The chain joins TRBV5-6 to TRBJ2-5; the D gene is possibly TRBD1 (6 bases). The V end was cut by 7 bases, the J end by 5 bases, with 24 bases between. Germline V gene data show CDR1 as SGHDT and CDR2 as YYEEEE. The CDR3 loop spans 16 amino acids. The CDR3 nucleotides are TGTGCCAGCGGCTACGTGGGCCTAACAGGGATGGAGACCCAGTACTTC. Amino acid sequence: CASGYVGLTGMETQYF.